These T cell receptor beta chains were read from a single sample in a study of blood T cell repertoires in COVID-19. This table comes from immunoSEQ multiplex PCR, and its TCRdb copy is limited to in-frame clones, with some not included. The sample carries tens of thousands of clones, around 87% recorded once. Sequenced material: peripheral blood. These receptors originate from an elderly woman with acute or convalescent COVID-19. Both conserved end residues are part of each CDR3. D genes are given only for firm matches. Clone size is given for some rows only: seen once, a few or many times, or a class if the clone is expanded.

size: NA; V: TRBV3-1/TRBV3-2; J: TRBJ2-2; D: NA; CDR3: CASTSSGGNTGELFF; DNA: TGTGCCAGCACCTCCTCCGGGGGGAACACCGGGGAGCTGTTTTTT
size: NA; V: TRBV4-3; J: TRBJ1-1; D: NA; CDR3: CASSQDQREAFF; DNA: TGCGCCAGCAGCCAAGATCAACGGGAAGCTTTCTTT
size: NA; V: TRBV7-2; J: TRBJ2-5; D: NA; CDR3: CASSRQGDSAAQYF; DNA: TGTGCCAGCAGCCGTCAGGGGGACTCAGCGGCCCAGTACTTC
size: NA; V: TRBV9; J: TRBJ2-7; D: NA; CDR3: CASSVAPSVSYEQYF; DNA: TGTGCCAGCAGCGTAGCTCCATCAGTCTCCTACGAGCAGTACTTC
size: NA; V: TRBV19; J: TRBJ2-1; D: NA; CDR3: CASSPMRATSSYNEQFF; DNA: TGTGCCAGTAGTCCTATGCGGGCGACTAGCTCCTACAATGAGCAGTTCTTC
size: NA; V: TRBV19; J: TRBJ1-2; D: NA; CDR3: CASSRDTYGYTF; DNA: TGTGCCAGTAGTAGGGACACCTATGGCTACACCTTC
size: few; V: TRBV6-6; J: TRBJ1-1; D: TRBD1; CDR3: CASSDRQGKNTEAFF; DNA: TGTGCCAGCAGTGACCGACAGGGGAAGAACACTGAAGCTTTCTTT
size: NA; V: TRBV18; J: TRBJ2-7; D: TRBD1; CDR3: CASSPRTGVSEQYF; DNA: TGTGCCAGCTCACCAAGGACAGGGGTTTCCGAGCAGTACTTC
size: NA; V: TRBV11-3; J: TRBJ2-1; D: NA; CDR3: CASSPSGERYNEQFF; DNA: TGTGCCAGCAGCCCGTCGGGGGAAAGGTACAATGAGCAGTTCTTC
size: NA; V: TRBV9; J: TRBJ2-5; D: NA; CDR3: CASSVEAAAGFSQYF; DNA: TGTGCCAGCAGCGTAGAGGCGGCCGCGGGTTTCTCCCAGTACTTC
size: NA; V: TRBV23-1; J: TRBJ2-7; D: TRBD2; CDR3: CASSQEREGDEQYF; DNA: TGCGCCAGCAGTCAGGAGCGGGAGGGTGACGAGCAGTACTTC
size: NA; V: TRBV27; J: TRBJ1-1; D: NA; CDR3: CASSLSRGGWAFF; DNA: TGTGCCAGCAGTTTGTCCAGGGGTGGATGGGCTTTCTTT
size: NA; V: TRBV7-2; J: TRBJ1-2; D: TRBD1; CDR3: CASSFDRGLGYTF; DNA: TGTGCCAGCAGCTTCGACAGGGGGCTTGGCTACACCTTC
size: few; V: TRBV14; J: TRBJ2-5; D: NA; CDR3: CASSQLDYKETQYF; DNA: TGTGCCAGCAGCCAATTGGACTACAAAGAGACCCAGTACTTC
size: NA; V: TRBV30; J: TRBJ2-1; D: TRBD2; CDR3: CAFLSGRSNEQFF; DNA: TGTGCCTTTCTTAGCGGGAGGTCCAATGAGCAGTTCTTC
size: NA; V: TRBV5-1; J: TRBJ2-4; D: TRBD1; CDR3: CASRQSTGQVGDIQYF; DNA: TGCGCCAGCAGGCAATCGACAGGGCAAGTTGGGGACATTCAGTACTTC
size: NA; V: TRBV9; J: TRBJ2-3; D: TRBD2; CDR3: CASSSGLAGGVDTQYF; DNA: TGTGCCAGCAGCTCGGGACTAGCGGGAGGGGTGGATACGCAGTATTTT
size: NA; V: TRBV5-6; J: TRBJ2-7; D: NA; CDR3: CASSLVAGITYEQYF; DNA: TGTGCCAGCAGCTTGGTGGCAGGGATCACCTACGAGCAGTACTTC
size: NA; V: TRBV7-3; J: TRBJ2-1; D: TRBD2; CDR3: CASSGGLAGQNEQFF; DNA: TGTGCCAGCAGCGGAGGACTAGCGGGCCAGAATGAGCAGTTCTTC
size: NA; V: TRBV9; J: TRBJ1-1; D: NA; CDR3: CASSVATGSVAEAFF; DNA: TGTGCCAGCAGCGTAGCCACGGGGTCGGTTGCTGAAGCTTTCTTT
size: NA; V: TRBV21-1; J: TRBJ2-3; D: NA; CDR3: CASSKALAPPQKRDTDTQYF; DNA: TGTGCCAGCAGCAAAGCCCTAGCGCCACCCCAGAAGAGAGACACAGATACGCAGTATTTT
size: NA; V: TRBV27; J: TRBJ2-5; D: TRBD1; CDR3: CASSARQGALGETQYF; DNA: TGTGCCAGCAGTGCCCGACAGGGGGCGCTGGGAGAGACCCAGTACTTC
size: NA; V: TRBV7-8; J: TRBJ1-1; D: TRBD1; CDR3: CASSKRTGLGEAFF; DNA: TGTGCCAGCAGCAAGCGGACAGGGCTGGGGGAAGCTTTCTTT
size: once; V: TRBV9; J: TRBJ1-1; D: NA; CDR3: CASSVDEYTEAFF; DNA: TGTGCCAGCAGCGTAGATGAGTACACTGAAGCTTTCTTT
size: once; V: TRBV10-2; J: TRBJ1-1; D: NA; CDR3: CASKGANTEAFF; DNA: TGCGCCAGTAAAGGGGCGAACACTGAAGCTTTCTTT
size: NA; V: TRBV3-1/TRBV3-2; J: TRBJ2-3; D: TRBD2; CDR3: CASSQESVRVAGESTDTQYF; DNA: TGTGCCAGCAGCCAAGAATCTGTTAGGGTAGCGGGGGAGAGCACAGATACGCAGTATTTT
size: NA; V: TRBV6-1; J: TRBJ2-5; D: NA; CDR3: CASSERSGRAGTQYF; DNA: TGTGCCAGCAGTGAGAGGTCCGGCCGCGCGGGGACCCAGTACTTC